The 27 T cell receptor beta chains presented below share a single source sample, sequenced in a study of radiation and T cells in renal cell carcinoma. Time point given: blood 2 weeks post-SBRT. Described treatment: 15 Gy SBRT to primary tumor, nephrectomy 4 weeks later. Clones were sequenced by immunoSEQ multiplex PCR, and TCRdb holds only the in-frame ones, with some missing. The sample holds about 130,000 clones, around 89% seen once. This sample comprised blood, obtained from a patient whose treatment included radiotherapy and nephrectomy. These receptors were collected from a woman between 65 and 79 years old with renal cell carcinoma.

This clone was counted between two and nine times. The CDR3 coding sequence is TGCGCCAGCAGCTCCTACGACAGTGGTGAGCAGTTCTTC. Its protein product is CASSSYDSGEQFF. This chain joins TRBV5-1 and TRBJ2-1; D possibly corresponds to TRBD1 (5 bases). The V and J ends lost 3 bases and 9 bases respectively, with 13 bases between them. The CDR3 contains 13 residues. CDR1 SGHRS and CDR2 YFSETQ come from the germline V gene.

In its sample, this clone was seen once. V usage is TRBV9 and J usage is TRBJ2-1; 8 bases agree with TRBD2. CDR3 length equals 15 residues. Germline assignment: CDR1 SGDLS and CDR2 YYNGEE. With V trimmed by 0 bases and J by 6 bases, 5 bases remained unmatched. CDR3 loop: CASSVGPRGGNEQFF. CDR3 DNA: TGTGCCAGCAGCGTAGGCCCCCGGGGGGGCAATGAGCAGTTCTTC.

J is TRBJ2-6 and V is TRBV7-3; D remains ambiguous. This CDR3 region has 14 residues. The V end lost 0 bases, the J end lost 1 base, and 1 base lay between the germline ends. The germline gives CDR1 SGHTA, CDR2 FQGTGA. The DNA of the CDR3 is TGTGCCAGCAGCTTAACTTCTGGGGCCAACGTCCTGACTTTC. Translation: CASSLTSGANVLTF.

The chain joins TRBV7-8 to TRBJ1-2; 9 bases are shared with TRBD1. This CDR3 has 14 residues. Germline CDR1 SGHVS, CDR2 FQNEAQ. Trimming at V came to 8 bases and at J to 5 bases, leaving 9 bases not matched to a gene. CDR3 bases: TGTGCCAGCGGCAAGACAGGGGGAGGGTATGGCTACACCTTC. Translation gives CASGKTGGGYGYTF.

The chain links TRBV6-1 to TRBJ1-2, with D unclear. CDR1 MNHNS and CDR2 SASEGT come from the germline V gene. The CDR3 is 13 amino acids. V gave up 7 bases and J gave up 2 bases, with 11 bases separating them. The CDR3: CASTWGPNYGYTF. For the CDR3, the DNA is TGTGCCAGCACATGGGGTCCGAACTATGGCTACACCTTC.

The genes are TRBV15 and TRBJ1-5, with D perhaps TRBD1 (5 bases). Deletions cut 8 bases from V and 3 bases from J, with 8 bases between. This CDR3 has 12 residues. Per germline, CDR1 LNHNV and CDR2 YYDKDF (reference sequence). The CDR3 sequence is CATGGTNQPQHF. CDR3 sequence (DNA): TGTGCCACCGGCGGGACCAATCAGCCCCAGCATTTT.

This chain links TRBV6-1 with TRBJ1-4, with D unresolved. Germline CDR1 MNHNS, CDR2 SASEGT. V lost 2 bases and J lost 7, with 17 bases in between. The CDR3 totals 16 residues. This CDR3 is CASSESLQVYGEKLFF. The CDR3 DNA sequence: TGTGCCAGCAGTGAATCGTTGCAGGTCTATGGTGAAAAACTGTTTTTT.

This clone was seen a single time. The chain recombines TRBV7-2 with TRBJ1-5; D uncertain. The V gene lost 1 base and the J gene lost 0 bases, with 13 bases spanning the gap. CDR1 and CDR2 from the germline V gene are SGHTA and FQGNSA. The CDR3 is 17 amino acids. CDR3 in DNA: TGTGCCAGCAGCTTAGAACCGGGTGGAAGTAGCAATCAGCCCCAGCATTTT. As protein: CASSLEPGGSSNQPQHF.

This clone was seen once. The rearrangement links TRBV29-1 to TRBJ1-2, with D possibly being TRBD1 (5 bases). CDR3 length: 11 amino acids. The germline V gene has CDR1 SQVTM and CDR2 ANQGSEA. The ends were cut back, 7 bases at V and 5 bases at J, with 11 bases in the middle. This CDR3 is CSAEQAYGYTF. DNA of the CDR3: TGCAGCGCCGAACAGGCATATGGCTACACCTTC.

The chain employs TRBV4-2 and TRBJ1-5; D unclear. The CDR3 loop spans 13 amino acids. V was trimmed by 0 bases and J by 7 bases, leaving 7 bases between them. Germline CDR1 LGHNA, CDR2 YNFKEQ. CDR3 loop: CASSQDEGQPQHF. The CDR3 nucleotides read TGTGCCAGCAGCCAAGATGAAGGCCAGCCCCAGCATTTT.

The chain recombines TRBV4-2 with TRBJ2-1; D perhaps matches TRBD1 (5 bases). The length of the CDR3 is 16 residues. Germline V gene sequence: CDR1 LGHNA, CDR2 YNFKEQ. V was cut by 0 bases and J by 4 bases, with 13 bases left in between. The CDR3 sequence: CASSQDPPGAYNEQFF. DNA of the CDR3: TGTGCCAGCAGCCAAGATCCCCCTGGGGCTTACAATGAGCAGTTCTTC.

The chain uses TRBV7-2 and TRBJ2-3; possible D gene TRBD2, 5 bases. Germline CDR1 reads SGHTA; CDR2 reads FQGNSA. V was cut by 2 bases and J by 0 bases, with 21 bases left in between. This CDR3 has 19 residues. CDR3 region: CASSLLVGSLILSTDTQYF. The CDR3, as DNA: TGTGCCAGCAGCTTACTGGTGGGGAGTTTGATTTTGAGCACAGATACGCAGTATTTT.

The table lists this clone with a count of one. The chain employs TRBV11-3 and TRBJ2-2; D is perhaps TRBD1 or TRBD2 (5 bases each). The germline V gene has CDR1 SGHNT and CDR2 YENEEA. This CDR3 has 16 residues. Trimming took 2 bases from V and 6 from J, leaving 16 bases between them. CDR3 DNA sequence: TGTGCCAGCAGCTTACCTCTCCGGGACCCCCCCGGGGAGCTGTTTTTT. Translated, it gives CASSLPLRDPPGELFF.

The chain carries TRBV2 and TRBJ1-3; no clear D gene. The length of the CDR3 is 18 residues. The germline V gene encodes CDR1 SNHLY and CDR2 FYNNEI. Trimming pared 4 bases from V and 4 bases from J, leaving 23 bases between. CDR3 region: CASSGDTRPHLGGNTIYF. The CDR3 DNA sequence: TGTGCCAGCAGTGGGGATACTAGGCCACACCTAGGAGGAAACACCATATATTTT.

The V call is TRBV2, the J call TRBJ2-7; tentatively, D is TRBD1 (6 bases). V lost 8 bases to trimming and J lost 8 bases, with 22 bases between them. The CDR3 contains 14 residues. CDR1 and CDR2 (germline): SNHLY, FYNNEI. CDR3 bases: TGTGCCAGCCGATCTCCGGGGACAAGTAGCAAGCAGTACTTC. This gives the protein CASRSPGTSSKQYF. The entire variable domain, with the rest obtained from reference TRBV2 and TRBJ2-7, is as follows: EPEVTQTPSHQVTQMGQEVILRCVPISNHLYFYWYRQILGQKVEFLVSFYNNEISEKSEIFDDQFSVERPDGSNFTLKIRSTKLEDSAMYFCASRSPGTSSKQYFGPGTRLTVT.

This chain uses TRBV11-2 with TRBJ2-7; TRBD1 might be the D (5 bases). CDR3 length: 11 amino acids. The germline V gene encodes CDR1 SGHAT and CDR2 FQNNGV. V lost 1 base and J 7 bases, leaving 5 bases between the germline ends. CDR3 sequence (DNA): TGTGCCAGCAGCTTAGGGACAGAGCAGTACTTC. This translates into CASSLGTEQYF.

The gene calls are TRBV2 and TRBJ1-5; D is undetermined. There are 12 residues in the CDR3. The ends were cut back, 2 bases at V and 9 bases at J, with 8 bases in the middle. CDR1 is SNHLY, CDR2 FYNNEI, per germline. CDR3 residues: CASSEWRWPQHF. As DNA, the CDR3 is TGTGCCAGCAGTGAATGGAGATGGCCCCAGCATTTT.

The chain uses TRBV7-3 and TRBJ1-2, with 7 bases that match TRBD1. Germline V gene data show CDR1 as SGHTA and CDR2 as FQGTGA. CDR3 length equals 14 residues. V lost 3 bases to trimming and J lost 7 bases; unmatched junction nucleotides: 8. CDR3 amino acids: CASSLGRQGSGYTF. For the CDR3, the DNA is TGTGCCAGCAGCTTGGGGAGACAGGGCTCTGGCTACACCTTC. The variable domain in full, with the rest retrieved from reference TRBV7-3 and TRBJ1-2, is GAGVSQTPSNKVTEKGKYVELRCDPISGHTALYWYRQSLGQGPEFLIYFQGTGAADDSGLPNDRFFAVRPEGSVSTLKIQRTERGDSAVYLCASSLGRQGSGYTFGSGTRLTVV.

The chain combines TRBV5-1 with TRBJ1-1; 7 nucleotides agree with TRBD1. CDR1 and CDR2 (germline): SGHRS, YFSETQ. J lost 3 bases, V lost 7 bases, and 6 bases had no gene match. The CDR3 consists of 13 residues. The CDR3 DNA sequence: TGCGCCAGCGAGGGGGCTCCGGACACTGAAGCTTTCTTT. This codes for CASEGAPDTEAFF.

The chain combines TRBV12-1 with TRBJ2-7. TRBV12-1 is termed a pseudogene. This CDR3 region has 9 residues. The CDR3 region is CASNYEQYF. Written as DNA, the CDR3 is TGTGCCAGCAACTACGAGCAGTACTTC.

The chain couples TRBV7-6 to TRBJ2-7, with 8 nucleotides matching TRBD1. Per the germline V gene, CDR1 is SGHVS and CDR2 is FNYEAQ. CDR3 length: 14 residues. V lost 3 bases and J lost 2; bases outside the gene matches: 3. CDR3 coding DNA: TGTGCCAGCAGCTTGGGGACAGGAACCTACGAGCAGTACTTC. This gives the protein CASSLGTGTYEQYF.

The rearrangement joins TRBV30 to TRBJ2-1, with TRBD2 matching over 8 bases. The CDR3 contains 14 residues. J gave up 8 bases and V 0 bases, and 6 bases lay outside the gene matches. Germline V lookup: CDR1 GTSNPN, CDR2 SVGIG (reference sequence). CDR3 amino acids: CAWSVQAGVYEQFF. CDR3 bases: TGTGCCTGGAGTGTACAAGCGGGGGTTTATGAGCAGTTCTTC.

This chain uses TRBV10-3 with TRBJ1-3; D unresolved. V lost 7 bases and J 0 bases, leaving 10 bases between the germline ends. The CDR3 contains 14 residues. CDR1 is ENHRY, CDR2 SYGVKD, per germline. The CDR3 loop is CAINPRTSGNTIYF. The CDR3 DNA follows: TGTGCCATCAATCCACGGACCTCTGGAAACACCATATATTTT.

The chain uses TRBV6-1 and TRBJ1-1, with D possibly matching TRBD1 (6 bases). Germline V gene data show CDR1 as MNHNS and CDR2 as SASEGT. V was shortened by 7 bases and J by 4 bases, with 16 bases between the two germline ends. The CDR3 contains 14 residues. CDR3 bases: TGTGCCAGCAACTACAGACAGGTGGGCACTGAAGCTTTCTTT. It specifies CASNYRQVGTEAFF.

The J gene is TRBJ1-4, the V gene TRBV4-2, with 10 bases matching TRBD1. The length of the CDR3 is 19 residues. Germline CDR1 and CDR2: LGHNA and YNFKEQ. V shed 0 bases and J 0 bases; nucleotides not matched to a gene: 7. CDR3 coding DNA: TGTGCCAGCAGCCAAGATTCTATGGGACAGGGGACAACTAATGAAAAACTGTTTTTT. Translating gives CASSQDSMGQGTTNEKLFF.

V gene TRBV6-5 combines with J gene TRBJ1-1, with 8 positions matching TRBD1. CDR3 length: 15 residues. Germline V gene lookup returns CDR1 MNHEY and CDR2 SVGAGI. The ends lost 6 bases at V and 2 bases at J; junction bases unmatched: 8. Here the CDR3 DNA reads TGTGCCAGCAGCGCACTACCAGGGGGCAACACTGAAGCTTTCTTT. It is translated as CASSALPGGNTEAFF.

This chain connects TRBV7-3 to TRBJ2-1; D might be TRBD1 (5 bases). Germline CDR1 is SGHTA and CDR2 is FQGTGA. The length of the CDR3 is 13 residues. Trimming pared 6 bases from V and 10 bases from J, leaving 16 bases between. The CDR3 region has the DNA TGTGCCAGCAGTTTCGGTAGGGGTGGAGAGCAGTTCTTC. It codes for CASSFGRGGEQFF.